This TCR beta chain derives from a study of blood T cell repertoires in COVID-19. This CDR3 is 15 amino acids long. Germline V CDR1 and CDR2: MNHEY, SVGEGT. The J segment lost 4 bases and the V segment lost 4 bases, leaving 3 bases of the junction unmatched. Sequenced by immunoSEQ multiplex PCR; TCRdb stores in-frame clones only, minus some. The top ten clones hold 4% to 5.5% of a sample with approximately 210,000 clones, about 91% of them seen once. This clonotype originated in a woman aged 40 to 50 with acute or convalescent COVID-19. V is TRBV6-2 or TRBV6-3 and J is TRBJ1-6; TRBD1 matches at 8 bases. Sequencing was carried out using peripheral blood. This CDR3 is CASSFGQGYNSPLHF. The DNA of the CDR3 is TGTGCCAGCAGTTTCGGACAGGGTTATAATTCACCCCTCCACTTT.